The rows below give T cell receptor beta chains drawn from one sample of a study of spatial heterogeneity in lung cancer. TCRdb recomputed calls from the 5' RACE reads with MiXCR, one row per CDR3 protein. This sample yields around 2,400 distinct CDR3 sequences, of which approximately 2% are seen a single time; around 19% belongs to the top ten. The sequences come from normal lung tissue next to the tumor, collected at surgery. These receptors were obtained from a male donor with early-stage non-small cell lung cancer. Each CDR3 is given with its conserved first and last residue. Fields, in order: CDR3 protein, CDR3 DNA, D gene, V gene, clone size, J gene. D genes are given only for firm matches. Part of the rows lack a size; the others show once, few, many or a class for expanded clones.

CDR3aa: CSAREPQGGWNNEQFF
CDR3nt: TGCAGTGCTAGAGAGCCACAGGGAGGTTGGAACAATGAGCAGTTCTTC
d_gene: .
v_gene: TRBV20-1
abundance: medium-sized
j_gene: TRBJ2-1

CDR3aa: CASSSLAGLENTIYF
CDR3nt: TGTGCCAGCAGCTCTCTTGCGGGGCTTGAAAACACCATATATTTT
d_gene: .
v_gene: TRBV7-8
abundance: medium-sized
j_gene: TRBJ1-3

CDR3aa: CSARKQAYSGANVLTF
CDR3nt: TGCAGTGCTAGGAAGCAGGCTTACTCTGGGGCCAACGTCCTGACTTTC
d_gene: .
v_gene: TRBV20-1
abundance: many
j_gene: TRBJ2-6

CDR3aa: CASSLWPTSERGPDTQYF
CDR3nt: TGTGCCAGCAGTTTATGGCCTACTAGTGAACGGGGGCCAGATACGCAGTATTTT
d_gene: .
v_gene: TRBV28
abundance: many
j_gene: TRBJ2-3

CDR3aa: CSVRLAGGPNTGELFF
CDR3nt: TGCAGCGTTCGACTAGCGGGGGGCCCGAACACCGGGGAGCTGTTTTTT
d_gene: TRBD2
v_gene: TRBV29-1
abundance: medium-sized
j_gene: TRBJ2-2

CDR3aa: CASSPTGVSNGQPQHF
CDR3nt: TGTGCCAGCAGTCCAACAGGGGTATCGAATGGTCAGCCCCAGCATTTT
d_gene: TRBD1
v_gene: TRBV6-5
abundance: medium-sized
j_gene: TRBJ1-5

CDR3aa: CASSLDGGGTDTQYF
CDR3nt: TGTGCCAGCAGCTTAGACGGGGGGGGGACAGATACGCAGTATTTT
d_gene: TRBD2
v_gene: TRBV11-3
abundance: many
j_gene: TRBJ2-3

CDR3aa: CASTPAGQRGNQPQHF
CDR3nt: TGTGCCAGCACACCTGCCGGGCAAAGGGGCAATCAGCCCCAGCATTTT
d_gene: .
v_gene: TRBV6-1
abundance: medium-sized
j_gene: TRBJ1-5

CDR3aa: CAWSAGTVYEQYF
CDR3nt: TGTGCCTGGAGTGCCGGGACAGTCTACGAGCAGTACTTC
d_gene: TRBD1
v_gene: TRBV30
abundance: large
j_gene: TRBJ2-7

CDR3aa: CASSQAHNYGYTF
CDR3nt: TGTGCCAGCAGCCAAGCCCATAACTATGGCTACACCTTC
d_gene: .
v_gene: TRBV14
abundance: medium-sized
j_gene: TRBJ1-2

CDR3aa: CSAKGLAGGVQYF
CDR3nt: TGCAGTGCAAAGGGGCTAGCGGGGGGGGTGCAGTACTTC
d_gene: TRBD2
v_gene: TRBV20-1
abundance: medium-sized
j_gene: TRBJ2-7

CDR3aa: CASSPAWDNSPLHF
CDR3nt: TGTGCCAGCAGCCCGGCATGGGATAATTCACCCCTCCACTTT
d_gene: .
v_gene: TRBV12-3/TRBV12-4
abundance: large
j_gene: TRBJ1-6

CDR3aa: CASSSGLQPQHF
CDR3nt: TGTGCCAGCTCCTCGGGCCTACAGCCCCAGCATTTT
d_gene: .
v_gene: TRBV6-1
abundance: many
j_gene: TRBJ1-5

CDR3aa: CASTLAGDYTGELFF
CDR3nt: TGTGCCAGCACACTAGCGGGGGACTACACCGGGGAGCTGTTTTTT
d_gene: TRBD2
v_gene: TRBV12-3/TRBV12-4
abundance: many
j_gene: TRBJ2-2

CDR3aa: CASSSQGSTDTQYF
CDR3nt: TGTGCCAGCAGCTCCCAGGGATCCACAGATACGCAGTATTTT
d_gene: .
v_gene: TRBV7-1
abundance: many
j_gene: TRBJ2-3

CDR3aa: CASSQDGGGSTGELFF
CDR3nt: TGTGCCAGCAGCCAAGATGGCGGGGGGAGCACCGGGGAGCTGTTTTTT
d_gene: TRBD2
v_gene: TRBV3-1
abundance: medium-sized
j_gene: TRBJ2-2

CDR3aa: CASSLTARSYEQYF
CDR3nt: TGTGCCAGCAGCTTAACGGCCAGGAGCTACGAGCAGTACTTC
d_gene: .
v_gene: TRBV7-9
abundance: large
j_gene: TRBJ2-7

CDR3aa: CSVKQGNTEAFF
CDR3nt: TGCAGTGTCAAACAGGGAAATACTGAAGCTTTCTTT
d_gene: .
v_gene: TRBV20-1
abundance: medium-sized
j_gene: TRBJ1-1

CDR3aa: CASSLGAGGGRSNEQFF
CDR3nt: TGCGCCAGCAGCTTGGGGGCAGGGGGCGGAAGAAGTAATGAGCAGTTCTTC
d_gene: TRBD1
v_gene: TRBV5-1
abundance: medium-sized
j_gene: TRBJ2-1

CDR3aa: CASSLKGGGTDTQYF
CDR3nt: TGTGCCAGCAGCTTGAAAGGGGGGGGCACAGATACGCAGTATTTT
d_gene: .
v_gene: TRBV5-8
abundance: .
j_gene: TRBJ2-3

CDR3aa: CASSLSQRNNEQFF
CDR3nt: TGTGCCAGCAGTTTATCGCAGCGGAACAATGAGCAGTTCTTC
d_gene: .
v_gene: TRBV27
abundance: medium-sized
j_gene: TRBJ2-1

CDR3aa: CASSFGLRGSPLHF
CDR3nt: TGTGCCAGCAGTTTTGGACTTCGGGGCTCACCCCTCCACTTT
d_gene: .
v_gene: TRBV12-3/TRBV12-4
abundance: many
j_gene: TRBJ1-6

CDR3aa: CASQQVRNTEAFF
CDR3nt: TGTGCCAGCCAACAGGTGCGGAACACTGAAGCTTTCTTT
d_gene: .
v_gene: TRBV6-5
abundance: many
j_gene: TRBJ1-1

CDR3aa: CARSPRGRKETQYF
CDR3nt: TGTGCCAGAAGTCCTAGGGGGAGAAAAGAGACCCAGTACTTC
d_gene: .
v_gene: TRBV11-3
abundance: .
j_gene: TRBJ2-5

CDR3aa: CASSRGGLSYNEQFF
CDR3nt: TGTGCCAGTTCTCGCGGGGGCCTCTCCTACAATGAGCAGTTCTTC
d_gene: .
v_gene: TRBV19
abundance: many
j_gene: TRBJ2-1

CDR3aa: CASGTDRAVANYGDTF
CDR3nt: TGTGCTAGTGGTACTGACAGGGCGGTTGCTAACTATGGCGACACCTTC
d_gene: TRBD1
v_gene: TRBV12-5
abundance: medium-sized
j_gene: TRBJ1-2